The TCR beta chain under discussion was sequenced for a study of T cell responses to AZD1222 COVID-19 vaccine. Turning to this clone: A read error may account for a junction end that differs from germline.

The assay was immunoSEQ multiplex PCR, and TCRdb's table has in-frame clones only and misses some. Seen here are 89,000 or so clones, 85% to 95% observed once, and the top ten hold less than 35%. The CDR3 is 12 amino acids. Germline V gene sequence: CDR1 SGHNT, CDR2 YENEEA. The receptor was derived from an adult who received the AZD1222 COVID-19 vaccine. J is TRBJ1-2 and V is TRBV11-3; TRBD1 is a possible D gene (5 bases). The specimen was peripheral blood, collected 28 days after the second AZD1222 dose. The CDR3 is CASNPRARSLSF. CDR3 in DNA: TGTGCCAGCAATCCCAGGGCCCGGAGTTTGTCCTTC.